A single TCR beta chain is shown here with its context. These data originate in a study of cytomegalovirus exposure and HLA in healthy donors. Method: immunoSEQ multiplex PCR; TCRdb's copy keeps in-frame clones and lacks some. The data hold about 56,000 clones, with 90% to 95% observed a single time. V trimming: 3 bases; J trimming: 4 bases; junction bases outside the gene matches: 5. The CDR3 contains 15 residues. Germline-derived CDR1 and CDR2 are LNHDA and SQIVND (reference sequence). The sequence was obtained from a young woman in good health and CMV-seropositive. The sequenced sample consisted of PBMCs. V is TRBV19 and J is TRBJ2-1, with TRBD2 matching 8 bases. The CDR3 spells CASSIFSGVYNEQFF. The CDR3 DNA follows: TGTGCCAGTAGTATTTTTAGCGGGGTGTACAATGAGCAGTTCTTC.